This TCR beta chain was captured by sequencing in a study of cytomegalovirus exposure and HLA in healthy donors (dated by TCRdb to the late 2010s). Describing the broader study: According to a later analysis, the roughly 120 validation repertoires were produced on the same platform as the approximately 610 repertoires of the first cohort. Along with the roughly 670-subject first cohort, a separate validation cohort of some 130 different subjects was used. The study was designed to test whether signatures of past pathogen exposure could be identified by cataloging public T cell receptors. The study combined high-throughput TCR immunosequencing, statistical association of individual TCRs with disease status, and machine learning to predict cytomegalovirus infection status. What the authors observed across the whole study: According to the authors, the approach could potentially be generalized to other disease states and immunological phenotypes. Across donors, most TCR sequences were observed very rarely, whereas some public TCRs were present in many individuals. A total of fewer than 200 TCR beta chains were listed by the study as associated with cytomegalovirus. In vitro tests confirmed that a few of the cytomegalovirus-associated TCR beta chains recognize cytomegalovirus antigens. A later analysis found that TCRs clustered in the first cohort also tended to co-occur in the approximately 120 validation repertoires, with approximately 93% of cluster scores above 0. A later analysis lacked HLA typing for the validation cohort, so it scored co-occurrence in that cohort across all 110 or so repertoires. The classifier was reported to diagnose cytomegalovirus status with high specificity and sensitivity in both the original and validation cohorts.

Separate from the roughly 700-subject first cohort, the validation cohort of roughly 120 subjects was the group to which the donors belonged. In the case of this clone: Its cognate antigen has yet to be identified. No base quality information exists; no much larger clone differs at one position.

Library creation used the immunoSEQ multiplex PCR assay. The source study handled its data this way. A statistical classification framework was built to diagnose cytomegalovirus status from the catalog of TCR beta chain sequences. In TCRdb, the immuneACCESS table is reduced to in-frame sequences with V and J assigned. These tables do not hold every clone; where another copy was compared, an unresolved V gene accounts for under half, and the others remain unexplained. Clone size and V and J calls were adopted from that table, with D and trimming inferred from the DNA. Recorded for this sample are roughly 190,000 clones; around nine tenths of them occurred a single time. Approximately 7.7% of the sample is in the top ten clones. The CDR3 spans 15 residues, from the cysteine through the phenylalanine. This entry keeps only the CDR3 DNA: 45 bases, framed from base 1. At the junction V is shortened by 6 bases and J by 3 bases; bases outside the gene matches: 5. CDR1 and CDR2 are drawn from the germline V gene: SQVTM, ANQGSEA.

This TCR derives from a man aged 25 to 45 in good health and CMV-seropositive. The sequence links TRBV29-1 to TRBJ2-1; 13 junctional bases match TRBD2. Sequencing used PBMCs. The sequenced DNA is TGCAGCGTACGGACTAGCGGGAGACTCTACAATGAGCAGTTCTTC. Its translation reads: CSVRTSGRLYNEQFF.